This T cell receptor beta chain was sequenced during a study of blood T cell repertoires in COVID-19. Study context: Acute-phase and convalescent COVID-19 samples originated in the United States, Italy and Spain.

Participant-given clinical history determined each cohort assignment. Donors of Cohort 3 who recovered were those that had two negative PCRs, clearance, or symptom resolution. Method: immunoSEQ multiplex PCR; TCRdb's copy keeps in-frame clones and lacks some. Of about 310,000 clones listed, around nine tenths are singletons. Trimming removed 2 bases at V and 1 base at J, with 10 bases between. The CDR3 has 15 amino acids. Germline CDR1 SGHTA, CDR2 FQGTGA. The sequence derives from a man between 60 and 75 years old who had recovered from COVID-19. The sample was PBMCs or T cells enriched from blood (not recorded which). J is TRBJ2-3 and V is TRBV7-3, with D possibly being TRBD2 (5 bases). CDR3 residues: CASSLAGLGTDTQYF. In DNA, the CDR3 is TGTGCCAGCAGCTTAGCCGGACTGGGCACAGATACGCAGTATTTT.